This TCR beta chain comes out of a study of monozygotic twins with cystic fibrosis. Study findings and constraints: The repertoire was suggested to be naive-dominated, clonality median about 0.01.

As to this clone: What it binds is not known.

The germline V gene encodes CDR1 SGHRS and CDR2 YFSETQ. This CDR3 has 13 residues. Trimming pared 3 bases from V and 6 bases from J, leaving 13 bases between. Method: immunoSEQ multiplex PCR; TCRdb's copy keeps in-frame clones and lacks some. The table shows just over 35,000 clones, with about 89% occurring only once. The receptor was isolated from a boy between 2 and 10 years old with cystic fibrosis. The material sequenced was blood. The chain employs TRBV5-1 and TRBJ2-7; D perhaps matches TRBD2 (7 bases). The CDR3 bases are TGCGCCAGCAGCTACGGGGGGCTCGGCGAGCAGTACTTC. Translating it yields CASSYGGLGEQYF.